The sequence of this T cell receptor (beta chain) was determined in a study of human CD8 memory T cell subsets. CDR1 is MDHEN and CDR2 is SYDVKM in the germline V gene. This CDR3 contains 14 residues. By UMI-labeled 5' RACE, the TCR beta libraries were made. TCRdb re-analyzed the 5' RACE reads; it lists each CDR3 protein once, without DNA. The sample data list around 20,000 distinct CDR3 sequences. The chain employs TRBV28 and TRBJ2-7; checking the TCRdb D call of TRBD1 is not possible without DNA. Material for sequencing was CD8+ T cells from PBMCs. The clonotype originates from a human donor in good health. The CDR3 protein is CASNPETLAYEQYF. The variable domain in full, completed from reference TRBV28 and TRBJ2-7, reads DVKVTQSSRYLVKRTGEKVFLECVQDMDHENMFWYRQDPGLGLRLIYFSYDVKMKEKGDIPEGYSVSREKKERFSLILESASTNQTSMYLCASNPETLAYEQYFGPGTRLTVT.